The clone carrying this TCR beta chain showed up just a few times. The data stem from a study of T-cell reconstitution after alpha-beta-depleted transplantation in children. CDR3 size: 15 residues. Germline CDR1 and CDR2: SQVTM and ANQGSEA. The V end was cut by 5 bases, the J end by 1 base, with 17 bases between. It was with unique molecular identifiers that the TCRbeta library was prepared. TCRdb processed the PCR reads anew with MiXCR; each CDR3 protein has one entry. Here the sample spans approximately 350,000 distinct CDR3 sequences, 10% to 15% being singletons. The clonotype originates from a human donor who donated a stem cell graft to a child with Fanconi anemia. This chain connects TRBV29-1 to TRBJ1-1; a possible D gene is TRBD1 (5 bases). The source was PBMCs, collected from the stem cell graft. The CDR3: CSVKESGWENTEAFF. The CDR3 nucleotides are TGCAGCGTTAAGGAATCAGGGTGGGAGAACACTGAAGCTTTCTTT.